The subject of this entry is one T cell receptor beta chain. The antigen remains unidentified. Caucasian, healthy and from Russia, the donors were aged between roughly 6 and 95. This entry comes from a study of blood T cells in healthy people across ages. J lost 2 bases, V lost 6 bases, and 14 bases had no gene match. The CDR3 sequence is 18 residues long. Findings and caveats of the study: Total diversity from one million sequenced T cells was likely underestimated.

Next came a second PCR, run for 7 to 11 cycles, which used a sample-barcoded 5' primer along with a J-beta primer mix. TCRdb reprocessed the 5' RACE reads with MiXCR, giving one entry per CDR3 protein. The sample records 1.5 million to 2 million distinct CDR3 sequences, roughly 43% being singletons. Specimen: blood. This chain links TRBV12-3 or TRBV12-4 with TRBJ1-3; 9 bases fit TRBD1. The receptor was isolated from a human donor in good health. This CDR3 reads CASSLLRGTGYAGNTIYF. CDR3 coding DNA: TGTGCCAGCAGCCTCCTCCGGGGGACAGGGTATGCTGGAAACACCATATATTTT.